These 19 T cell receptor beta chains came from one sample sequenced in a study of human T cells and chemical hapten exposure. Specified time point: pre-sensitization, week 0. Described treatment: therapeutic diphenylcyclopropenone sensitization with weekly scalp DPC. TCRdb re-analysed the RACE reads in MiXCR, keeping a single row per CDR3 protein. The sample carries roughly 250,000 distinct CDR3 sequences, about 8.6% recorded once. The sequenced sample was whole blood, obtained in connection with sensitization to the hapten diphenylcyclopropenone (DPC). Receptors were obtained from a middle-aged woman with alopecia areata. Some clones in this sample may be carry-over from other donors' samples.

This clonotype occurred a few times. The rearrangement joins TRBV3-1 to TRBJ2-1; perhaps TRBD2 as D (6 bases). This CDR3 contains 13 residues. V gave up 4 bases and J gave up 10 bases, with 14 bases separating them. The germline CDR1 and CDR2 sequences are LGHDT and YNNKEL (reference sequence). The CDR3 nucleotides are TGTGCCAGCAGCCCCTTACAGCTAGCGGAGCAGTTCTTC. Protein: CASSPLQLAEQFF.

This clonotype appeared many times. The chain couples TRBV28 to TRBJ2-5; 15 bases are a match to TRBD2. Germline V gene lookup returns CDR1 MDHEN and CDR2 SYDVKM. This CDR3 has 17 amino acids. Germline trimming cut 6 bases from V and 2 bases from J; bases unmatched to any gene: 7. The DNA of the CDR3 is TGTGCCAGCAGCTACCCAGGACTAGCGGGAGGGCAAGAGACCCAGTACTTC. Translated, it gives CASSYPGLAGGQETQYF. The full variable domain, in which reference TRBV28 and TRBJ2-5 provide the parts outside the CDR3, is DVKVTQSSRYLVKRTGEKVFLECVQDMDHENMFWYRQDPGLGLRLIYFSYDVKMKEKGDIPEGYSVSREKKERFSLILESASTNQTSMYLCASSYPGLAGGQETQYFGPGTRLLVL.

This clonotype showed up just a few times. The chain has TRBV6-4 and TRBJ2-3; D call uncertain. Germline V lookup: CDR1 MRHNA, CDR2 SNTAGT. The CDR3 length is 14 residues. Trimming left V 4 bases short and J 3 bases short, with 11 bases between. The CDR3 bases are TGTGCCAGCAGTGTCGTTGGGGAAACAGATACGCAGTATTTT. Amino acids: CASSVVGETDTQYF.

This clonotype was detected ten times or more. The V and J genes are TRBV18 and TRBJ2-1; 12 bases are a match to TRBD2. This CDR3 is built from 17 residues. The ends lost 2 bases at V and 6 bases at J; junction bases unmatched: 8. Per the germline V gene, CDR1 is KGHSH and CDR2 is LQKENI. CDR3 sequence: CASSPRGAGLAGNEQFF. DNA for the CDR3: TGTGCCAGCTCACCAAGGGGCGCGGGACTAGCGGGCAATGAGCAGTTCTTC.

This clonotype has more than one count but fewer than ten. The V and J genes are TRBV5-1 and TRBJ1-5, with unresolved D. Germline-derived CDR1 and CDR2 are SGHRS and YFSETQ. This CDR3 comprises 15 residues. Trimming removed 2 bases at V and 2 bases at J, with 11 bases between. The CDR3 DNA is TGCGCCAGCAGCTTCTCAGAGGGTGGCAATCAGCCCCAGCATTTT. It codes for CASSFSEGGNQPQHF.

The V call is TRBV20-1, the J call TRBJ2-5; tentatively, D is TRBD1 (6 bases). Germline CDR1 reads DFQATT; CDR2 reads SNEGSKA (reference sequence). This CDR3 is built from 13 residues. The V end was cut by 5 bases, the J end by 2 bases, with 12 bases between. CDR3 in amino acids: CSASRTAQETQYF. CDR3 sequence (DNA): TGCAGTGCTTCCCGGACAGCTCAAGAGACCCAGTACTTC.

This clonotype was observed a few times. This CDR3 is CASIRQGSYEQYF. As DNA, the CDR3 is TGTGCCAGCATTAGACAGGGTTCCTACGAGCAGTACTTC. V and J are TRBV28 and TRBJ2-7, with 7 nucleotides matching TRBD1. CDR1 MDHEN and CDR2 SYDVKM come from the germline V gene. After removal of 7 bases from V and 1 base from J, the junction contained 4 bases not matched to a gene. The CDR3 totals 13 residues.

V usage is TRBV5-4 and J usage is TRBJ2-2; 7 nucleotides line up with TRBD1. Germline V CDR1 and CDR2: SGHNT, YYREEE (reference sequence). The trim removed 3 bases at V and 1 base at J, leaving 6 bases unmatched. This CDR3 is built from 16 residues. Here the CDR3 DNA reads TGTGCCAGCAGCTCCCGAAGACAGGGGAACACCGGGGAGCTGTTTTTT. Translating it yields CASSSRRQGNTGELFF.

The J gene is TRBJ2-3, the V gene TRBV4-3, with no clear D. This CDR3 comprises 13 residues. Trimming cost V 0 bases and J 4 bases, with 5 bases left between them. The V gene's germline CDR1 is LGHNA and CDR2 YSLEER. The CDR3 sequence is CASSQDWADTQYF. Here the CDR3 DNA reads TGCGCCAGCAGCCAAGATTGGGCAGATACGCAGTATTTT.

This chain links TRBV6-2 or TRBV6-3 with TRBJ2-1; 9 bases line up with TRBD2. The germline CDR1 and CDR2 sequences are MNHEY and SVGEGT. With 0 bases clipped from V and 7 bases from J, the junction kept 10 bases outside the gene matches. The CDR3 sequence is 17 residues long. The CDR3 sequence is CASSYSRLAGGANEQFF. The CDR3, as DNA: TGTGCCAGCAGTTACTCTAGGTTGGCGGGAGGGGCTAATGAGCAGTTCTTC.

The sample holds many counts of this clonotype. CDR3 bases: TGTGCCAGCAGCCGGGCGGACAGGGGGCGCGGGCAGCCCCAGCATTTT. Translated: CASSRADRGRGQPQHF. This rearrangement joins TRBV6-2 or TRBV6-3 to TRBJ1-5, with 11 nucleotides matching TRBD1. CDR1 and CDR2 from the germline V gene are MNHEY and SVGEGT. The CDR3 length is 16 residues. V lost 6 bases and J lost 7; bases outside the gene matches: 11.

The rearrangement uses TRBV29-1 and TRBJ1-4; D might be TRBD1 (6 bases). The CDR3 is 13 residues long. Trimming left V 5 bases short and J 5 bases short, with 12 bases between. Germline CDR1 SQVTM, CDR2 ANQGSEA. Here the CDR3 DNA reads TGCAGCGTTCGACAGGTAGCGAATGAAAAACTGTTTTTT. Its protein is CSVRQVANEKLFF.

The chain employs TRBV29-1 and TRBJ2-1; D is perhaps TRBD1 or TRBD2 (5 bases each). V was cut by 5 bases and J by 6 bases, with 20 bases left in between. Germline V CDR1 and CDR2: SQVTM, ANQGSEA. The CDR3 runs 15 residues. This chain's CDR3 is CSVQPGTSIGNEQFF. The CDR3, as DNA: TGCAGCGTTCAACCCGGGACCTCCATCGGCAATGAGCAGTTCTTC.

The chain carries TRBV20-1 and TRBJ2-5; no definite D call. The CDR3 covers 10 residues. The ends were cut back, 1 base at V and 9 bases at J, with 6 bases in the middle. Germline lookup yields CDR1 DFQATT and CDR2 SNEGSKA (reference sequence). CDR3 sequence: CSARVDAQYF. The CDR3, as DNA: TGCAGTGCTAGAGTGGATGCCCAGTACTTC.

CDR3 DNA sequence: TGTGCCAGCGTAAGCGGAAGCACAGATACGCAGTATTTT. This translates into CASVSGSTDTQYF. V gene TRBV28 combines with J gene TRBJ2-3; D possibly corresponds to TRBD2 (5 bases). The CDR3 length is 13 residues. V lost 8 bases and J 0 bases, leaving 9 bases between the germline ends. CDR1 is MDHEN and CDR2 is SYDVKM in the germline V gene.

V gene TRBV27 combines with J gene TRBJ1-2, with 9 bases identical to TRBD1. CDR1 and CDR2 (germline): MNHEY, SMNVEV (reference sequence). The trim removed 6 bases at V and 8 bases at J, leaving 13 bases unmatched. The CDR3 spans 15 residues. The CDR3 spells CASRPVPQGAGGYTF. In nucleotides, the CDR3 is TGTGCCAGCAGACCCGTACCACAGGGGGCGGGAGGCTACACCTTC.

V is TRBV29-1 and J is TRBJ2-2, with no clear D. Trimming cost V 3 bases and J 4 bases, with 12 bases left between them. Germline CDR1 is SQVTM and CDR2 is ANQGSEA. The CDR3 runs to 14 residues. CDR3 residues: CSVELGAITGELFF. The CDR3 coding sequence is TGCAGCGTTGAGCTGGGCGCAATCACCGGGGAGCTGTTTTTT.

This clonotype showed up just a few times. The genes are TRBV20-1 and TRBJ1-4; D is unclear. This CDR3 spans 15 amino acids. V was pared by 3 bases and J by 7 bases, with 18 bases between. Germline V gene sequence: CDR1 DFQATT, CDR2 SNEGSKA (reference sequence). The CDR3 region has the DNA TGCAGTGCTAGGGCTACGGGTACCAAGAGTGAAAAACTGTTTTTT. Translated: CSARATGTKSEKLFF.

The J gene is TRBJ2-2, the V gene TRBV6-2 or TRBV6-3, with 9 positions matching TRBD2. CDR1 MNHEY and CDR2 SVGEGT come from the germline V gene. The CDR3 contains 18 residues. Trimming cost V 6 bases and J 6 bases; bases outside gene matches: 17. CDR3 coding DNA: TGTGCCAGCAGCCGACCGGGATCGGGACTAGCTGGGGCCGGGGAGCTGTTTTTT. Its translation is CASSRPGSGLAGAGELFF.